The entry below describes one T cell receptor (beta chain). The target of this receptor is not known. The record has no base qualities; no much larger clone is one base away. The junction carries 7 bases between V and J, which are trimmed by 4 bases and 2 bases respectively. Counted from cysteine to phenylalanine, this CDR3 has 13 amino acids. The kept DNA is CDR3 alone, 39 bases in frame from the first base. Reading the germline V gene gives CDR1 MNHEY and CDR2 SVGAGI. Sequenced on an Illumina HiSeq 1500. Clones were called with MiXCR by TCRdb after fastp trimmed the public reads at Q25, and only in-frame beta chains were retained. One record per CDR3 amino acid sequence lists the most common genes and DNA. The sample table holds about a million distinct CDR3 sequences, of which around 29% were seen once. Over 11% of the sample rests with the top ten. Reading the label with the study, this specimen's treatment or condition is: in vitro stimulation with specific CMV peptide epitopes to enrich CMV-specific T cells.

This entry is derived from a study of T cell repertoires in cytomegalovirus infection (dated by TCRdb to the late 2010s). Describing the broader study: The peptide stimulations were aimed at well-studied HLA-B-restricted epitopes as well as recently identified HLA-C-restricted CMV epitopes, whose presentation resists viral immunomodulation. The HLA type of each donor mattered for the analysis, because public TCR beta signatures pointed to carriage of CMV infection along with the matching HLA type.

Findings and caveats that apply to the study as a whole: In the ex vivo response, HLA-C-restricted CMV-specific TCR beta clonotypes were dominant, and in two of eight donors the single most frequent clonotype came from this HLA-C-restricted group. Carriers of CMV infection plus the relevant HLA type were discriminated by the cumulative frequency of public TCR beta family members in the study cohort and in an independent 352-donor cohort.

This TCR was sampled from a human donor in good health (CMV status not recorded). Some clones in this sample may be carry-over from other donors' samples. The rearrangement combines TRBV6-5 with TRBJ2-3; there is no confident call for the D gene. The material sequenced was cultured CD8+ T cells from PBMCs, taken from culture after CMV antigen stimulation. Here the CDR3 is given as CASSFEFTDTQYF. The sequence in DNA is TGTGCCAGCAGTTTCGAATTCACAGATACGCAGTATTTT.